The rows below give T cell receptor beta chains drawn from one sample of a study of T cells in localized non-small cell lung cancer. Clones were sequenced by immunoSEQ multiplex PCR, and TCRdb holds only the in-frame ones, with some missing. Of about 53,000 clones listed, 75% to 90% were seen once; the top ten hold approximately 17%. Sequenced here: peripheral blood mononuclear cells, sampled before any cancer treatment. The receptors were sampled from a man between 40 and 69 years old with stage III lung adenocarcinoma. Each CDR3 is given with its conserved first and last residue. Size is stated for part of the rows, as once, few or many counts, or as a class when the clone is expanded.

J,size,V,CDR3
TRBJ2-1,NA,TRBV5-5,CASSSQGYNNEQFF
TRBJ1-1,NA,TRBV29-1,CSVDWQNNPLNTEAFF
TRBJ1-6,once,TRBV10-2,CASSELTGSSYNSPLHF
TRBJ1-4,NA,TRBV7-3,CASSGFLGVEKLFF
TRBJ1-3,NA,TRBV19,CASSSDRVSGNTIYF
TRBJ2-1,once,TRBV28,CASTRRLVGRNEQFF
TRBJ2-3,NA,TRBV4-1,CASSQEGWTASTDTQYF
TRBJ1-2,NA,TRBV29-1,CSAADTNYGYTF
TRBJ2-3,NA,TRBV5-1,CASSSGTAGDTQYF
TRBJ1-1,NA,TRBV5-1,CASSLGLGFGNTEAFF
TRBJ2-7,NA,TRBV27,CASSAGTGDYEQYF
TRBJ2-7,NA,TRBV27,CASRYGDRSYEQYF
TRBJ2-2,once,TRBV6-6,CASAPRTNTGELFF
TRBJ2-7,NA,TRBV11-3,CASASGNEQYF
TRBJ1-1,NA,TRBV5-4,CASSSPDRQDTEAFF
TRBJ2-2,once,TRBV27,CATKWGYTGELFF
TRBJ2-1,NA,TRBV7-7,CASSLGQGAREQFF
TRBJ2-1,NA,TRBV14,CASSPRTSGAYNEQFF
TRBJ1-4,NA,TRBV4-1,CASSQDIQGGEKLFF
TRBJ2-1,once,TRBV7-9,CASSRVSYNEQFF
TRBJ2-1,NA,TRBV11-1,CASSPIAASYNEQFF
TRBJ1-5,NA,TRBV5-6,CARLGRKDHSNQPQHF
TRBJ2-1,NA,TRBV10-2,CASSTLAGPYNEQFF
TRBJ1-2,once,TRBV15,CATSRDGGLIYGYTF
TRBJ1-1,NA,TRBV5-1,CASSWSPGATGTEAFF
TRBJ1-1,few,TRBV5-8,CASSLEYRVNTEAFF
TRBJ1-1,NA,TRBV7-3,CASSSGTEAFF
TRBJ2-4,NA,TRBV5-1,CASRVDLAKNIQYF
TRBJ1-1,NA,TRBV29-1,CSVVGSEAFF
TRBJ2-7,NA,TRBV30,CAWSRGGYEQYF
TRBJ2-1,NA,TRBV4-2,CASSQDAGGGYNEQFF
TRBJ2-7,NA,TRBV9,CASSVAPDYVYEQYF
TRBJ1-3,NA,TRBV6-5,CASNENSGNTIYF
TRBJ2-2,NA,TRBV4-1,CASSQGPRKGATGELFF
TRBJ2-7,NA,TRBV11-2,CASSLRSGGSHYEQYF